A selection of T cell receptor beta chains follows, all from one sample in a study of shared clonotypes between healthy human individuals. Using immunoSEQ multiplex PCR, the repertoire was profiled, and TCRdb retains in-frame clones only, with some absent. The sample holds 600,000 or so clones, roughly 98% seen once. Material for sequencing was naive CD8+ T cells sorted from blood. The receptors come from a man aged 25 to 40 in good health. The conserved cysteine and the conserved F or W are not part of the CDR3 here.

J	V	CDR3
TRBJ2-7	TRBV23-1	ASSHSKADRGDTYEQY
TRBJ2-2	TRBV2	ASSVGLADTGELF
TRBJ2-3	TRBV6-6	ASSWGLAGMDTQY
TRBJ2-7	TRBV5-1	ASTAKFYEQY
TRBJ1-2	TRBV7-9	ASSPHSDRVGGYT
TRBJ2-1	TRBV5-4	ASSSPGGSSYNEQF
TRBJ2-7	TRBV25-1	ASRGDIPPYEQY
TRBJ2-3	TRBV9	ASAVSQTNTLSDTQY
TRBJ2-7	TRBV6-1	ASFGQPSLSYEQY
TRBJ2-7	TRBV6-5	ASSYSRQATYEQY
TRBJ1-3	TRBV27	ASSLDSNSGNTIY
TRBJ2-1	TRBV7-6	ASSLYGTHNEQF
TRBJ2-5	TRBV7-6	ASRLRIQETQY
TRBJ2-7	TRBV9	ASSPSGRYEQY
TRBJ2-7	TRBV7-9	ASSARDSYEQY